Following are 26 T cell receptor beta chains from one sample sequenced in a study of beta chain features in type 1 diabetes. Antigen specificity for these receptors is unknown. Study conclusions and caveats: Type 1 diabetes patients showed a moderate but significant shortening of TCRB CDR3s in all four CD4+ subsets.

What was sequenced were expressed TCRB transcripts, since all of the isolated RNA had been reverse transcribed. Produced via immunoSEQ multiplex PCR; TCRdb's table is partial and in-frame only. The sample consists of a few hundred thousand clones, roughly 14% of them appearing once. The sample taken for sequencing was naive CD4+ T cells from blood. These receptors were collected from a man aged 25-45 years with type 1 diabetes.

The chain combines TRBV10-3 with TRBJ2-5, with 8 positions matching TRBD1. V lost 6 bases to trimming and J lost 4 bases; unmatched junction nucleotides: 4. CDR1 and CDR2 from the germline V gene are ENHRY and SYGVKD. This CDR3 has 13 residues. The CDR3 DNA sequence: TGTGCCATCAGAATACAGGGGGGAGAGACCCAGTACTTC. This gives the protein CAIRIQGGETQYF.

V gene TRBV18 combines with J gene TRBJ2-4, with 7 bases identical to TRBD2. CDR1 is KGHSH and CDR2 is LQKENI in the germline V gene. This CDR3 region has 18 residues. The V and J ends lost 3 bases and 6 bases, in that order; junction bases with no gene match: 17. The CDR3 region is CASSPLFRGEGIGNIQYF. The DNA for the CDR3 is TGTGCCAGCTCACCTCTTTTCCGAGGGGAGGGGATTGGAAACATTCAGTACTTC.

The chain joins TRBV30 to TRBJ2-1; 14 bases are shared with TRBD2. This CDR3 region has 16 residues. Germline V CDR1 and CDR2: GTSNPN, SVGIG (reference sequence). V shed 5 bases, J shed 5 bases, and the junction held 8 bases outside the gene matches. DNA of the CDR3: TGTGCCTGGGACGGGGGACTAGCGGGAGATGACAATGAGCAGTTCTTC. It translates to CAWDGGLAGDDNEQFF.

This clone was counted a few times. J is TRBJ2-5 and V is TRBV10-2; 10 bases match TRBD1. Germline V gene data show CDR1 as WSHSY and CDR2 as SAAADI. Germline trimming cut 7 bases from V and 5 bases from J; bases unmatched to any gene: 7. The CDR3 has 14 residues. The CDR3 region has the DNA TGCGCCAGCACCCAAGACAGGGGGCACGAGACCCAGTACTTC. It translates to CASTQDRGHETQYF.

This clone was counted between two and nine times. This chain connects TRBV2 to TRBJ1-2, with D uncertain. Germline loops: CDR1 SNHLY, CDR2 FYNNEI. Trimming removed 4 bases at V and 8 bases at J, with 11 bases between. The CDR3 length is 12 residues. CDR3 in DNA: TGTGCCAGCAGTGGGGCCCCGGGGGGCTACACCTTC. Its translation: CASSGAPGGYTF.

V and J are TRBV7-2 and TRBJ2-5, with 9 nucleotides matching TRBD2. CDR1 and CDR2 (germline): SGHTA, FQGNSA. The CDR3 covers 17 residues. J lost 5 bases, V lost 5 bases, and 15 bases had no gene match. The CDR3 loop reads CASSLEGLAGDWETQYF. The CDR3 coding sequence is TGTGCCAGCAGCCTAGAGGGTTTAGCGGGAGATTGGGAGACCCAGTACTTC.

A single count supports this clone. The chain joins TRBV5-4 to TRBJ2-7; 13 positions match TRBD2. Losses at the gene ends were 1 base for V and 5 bases for J; bases not matched to a gene: 3. Germline CDR1 reads SGHNT; CDR2 reads YYREEE (reference sequence). There are 15 residues in the CDR3. In nucleotides, the CDR3 is TGTGCCAGCAGCTTGAGGACTAGCGGGAGTAACGAGCAGTACTTC. Encoded protein: CASSLRTSGSNEQYF.

The chain combines TRBV4-1 with TRBJ2-7; 9 bases line up with TRBD1. Germline loops: CDR1 MGHRA, CDR2 YSYEKL. J lost 2 bases, V lost 1 base, and 3 bases had no gene match. The CDR3 sequence is 15 residues long. CDR3 coding DNA: TGCGCCAGCAGCCAAGGGACAGGGGCTCCCTACGAGCAGTACTTC. Its translation is CASSQGTGAPYEQYF.

In this sample, this clone turned up a few times. The chain is built from TRBV10-3 and TRBJ2-2; D might be TRBD2 (5 bases). The V gene lost 7 bases and the J gene lost 5 bases, with 17 bases spanning the gap. The CDR3 extends over 15 amino acids. The germline V gene encodes CDR1 ENHRY and CDR2 SYGVKD. The CDR3 DNA reads as TGTGCCATCAAGTACGGGAATAAGCCGACCGGGGAGCTGTTTTTT. Translated: CAIKYGNKPTGELFF.

The genes are TRBV29-1 and TRBJ1-2; D remains unclear. From germline, CDR1 is SQVTM and CDR2 ANQGSEA. V lost 4 bases and J 8 bases, leaving 11 bases between the germline ends. The length of the CDR3 is 11 residues. The CDR3 sequence: CSVGEDGGYTF. CDR3 sequence (DNA): TGCAGCGTTGGGGAGGATGGGGGCTACACCTTC.

This clone was detected a few times. V gene TRBV30 combines with J gene TRBJ2-5; possibly TRBD2 for D (6 bases). This CDR3 has 14 amino acids. Germline CDR1 and CDR2: GTSNPN and SVGIG (reference sequence). The V gene lost 0 bases and the J gene lost 1 base, with 9 bases spanning the gap. CDR3: CAWSVGTSQETQYF. The CDR3 nucleotides are TGTGCCTGGAGTGTAGGGACTTCCCAAGAGACCCAGTACTTC.

This clone was found a few times. The gene calls are TRBV5-6 and TRBJ2-5, with TRBD1 identical over 9 bases. Trimming at V came to 0 bases and at J to 6 bases, leaving 9 bases not matched to a gene. The length of the CDR3 is 16 residues. The germline V gene encodes CDR1 SGHDT and CDR2 YYEEEE. The CDR3 DNA reads as TGTGCCAGCAGCTTGGCCGGACAGGGGATTGGAAAGACCCAGTACTTC. Translating it yields CASSLAGQGIGKTQYF. Together with reference TRBV5-6 and TRBJ2-5, the CDR3 gives the full variable domain: DAGVTQSPTHLIKTRGQQVTLRCSPKSGHDTVSWYQQALGQGPQFIFQYYEEEERQRGNFPDRFSGHQFPNYSSELNVNALLLGDSALYLCASSLAGQGIGKTQYFGPGTRLLVL.

In this sample, this clone turned up a few times. The chain links TRBV18 to TRBJ2-7; 8 nucleotides line up with TRBD1. The CDR3 is 15 residues long. V was pared by 4 bases and J by 2 bases, with 7 bases of the junction left unmatched. The germline CDR1 and CDR2 sequences are KGHSH and LQKENI. The CDR3 sequence: CASSQTGTGPYEQYF. The CDR3, as DNA: TGTGCCAGCTCACAAACCGGGACAGGACCCTACGAGCAGTACTTC.

J is TRBJ2-5 and V is TRBV18, with TRBD1 matching over 7 bases. V dropped 4 bases and J dropped 1; count of bases not matched to a gene: 3. The germline gives CDR1 KGHSH, CDR2 LQKENI. This CDR3 contains 14 residues. CDR3 in amino acids: CASSLRDSQETQYF. The CDR3 nucleotides read TGTGCCAGCTCACTAAGGGACAGCCAAGAGACCCAGTACTTC.

This clone was observed a handful of times. The V call is TRBV29-1, the J call TRBJ1-5; D is undetermined. The CDR3 runs 12 residues. V was pared by 6 bases and J by 7 bases, with 13 bases between. CDR1 is SQVTM and CDR2 is ANQGSEA in the germline V gene. As DNA, the CDR3 is TGCAGCGTGCCCCCTGCCGGGCAGCCCCAGCATTTT. Its translation is CSVPPAGQPQHF.

The chain carries TRBV7-2 and TRBJ2-7; 7 bases match TRBD1. Germline V gene data show CDR1 as SGHTA and CDR2 as FQGNSA. The CDR3 consists of 13 residues. With V trimmed by 5 bases and J by 4 bases, 5 bases remained unmatched. The CDR3 loop reads CASSRDRPYEQYF. The CDR3 DNA is TGTGCCAGCAGCCGGGACAGACCATACGAGCAGTACTTC.

This chain connects TRBV29-1 to TRBJ2-3; 8 nucleotides match TRBD1. This CDR3 region has 14 residues. V lost 1 base and J lost 3; bases outside the gene matches: 3. CDR1 is SQVTM, CDR2 ANQGSEA, per germline. CDR3 in amino acids: CSVEGGQGTDTQYF. CDR3 nucleotide sequence: TGCAGCGTTGAAGGAGGACAGGGAACAGATACGCAGTATTTT.

This chain joins TRBV7-9 and TRBJ2-5; tentative D call: TRBD1 (6 bases). This CDR3 comprises 14 residues. Germline CDR1 SEHNR, CDR2 FQNEAQ (reference sequence). Trimming pared 5 bases from V and 5 bases from J, leaving 15 bases between. This CDR3 reads CASSILKGDETQYF. The CDR3 DNA sequence: TGTGCCAGCAGCATTCTGAAGGGGGATGAGACCCAGTACTTC.

This clone has a handful of counts. This rearrangement joins TRBV7-2 to TRBJ2-5; TRBD2 might be the D (6 bases). This CDR3 spans 13 amino acids. Trimming cost V 8 bases and J 2 bases, with 12 bases left between them. CDR1 and CDR2 from the germline V gene are SGHTA and FQGNSA. This CDR3 is CASRRTIQETQYF. The CDR3 DNA reads TGTGCCAGCCGCCGGACTATTCAAGAGACCCAGTACTTC.

The chain couples TRBV5-1 to TRBJ1-2; TRBD1 agrees at 9 bases. The CDR3 has 14 residues. V lost 4 bases, J lost 7 bases, and 8 bases stayed unmatched. Germline V lookup: CDR1 SGHRS, CDR2 YFSETQ. CDR3 residues: CASSRPGTGSGYTF. The CDR3 DNA sequence: TGCGCCAGCAGCCGTCCCGGGACAGGGAGTGGCTACACCTTC.

This clone turned up a few times. This sequence joins TRBV7-2 and TRBJ2-7; 11 bases fit TRBD1. With 3 bases clipped from V and 3 bases from J, the junction kept 4 bases outside the gene matches. The CDR3 runs to 15 residues. Germline CDR1 SGHTA, CDR2 FQGNSA. CDR3 sequence: CASSLGTGGIYEQYF. The CDR3 DNA reads as TGTGCCAGCAGCTTGGGGACAGGGGGTATCTACGAGCAGTACTTC.

In its sample, this clone was seen a few times. This specimen includes other DNA sequences encoding the same CDR3. The rearrangement uses TRBV6-5 and TRBJ1-2; weak D call: TRBD1 (5 bases). Per the germline V gene, CDR1 is MNHEY and CDR2 is SVGAGI. V dropped 0 bases and J dropped 2 bases, with 7 bases sitting between them. This CDR3 spans 14 amino acids. The CDR3 nucleotides are TGTGCCAGCAGTTACTCAGCAGGGAACTATGGCTACACCTTC. It codes for CASSYSAGNYGYTF.

This clone was detected only a few times. This sequence joins TRBV4-2 and TRBJ1-1, with 8 bases matching TRBD1. This CDR3 has 15 amino acids. Germline V gene sequence: CDR1 LGHNA, CDR2 YNFKEQ. Trimming took 0 bases from V and 5 from J; bases not matched to a gene: 5. The CDR3, as DNA: TGTGCCAGCAGCCAAGATTGGACAGGGTGGACTGAAGCTTTCTTT. It translates to CASSQDWTGWTEAFF.

This clone occurred a few times. The V call is TRBV2, the J call TRBJ1-2, with 7 bases matching TRBD1. Losses at the gene ends were 7 bases for V and 4 bases for J; bases not matched to a gene: 9. The CDR3 spans 14 residues. From germline, CDR1 is SNHLY and CDR2 FYNNEI. CDR3 protein: CASKSQGGGYGYTF. The CDR3 DNA reads as TGTGCCAGCAAGAGCCAGGGGGGCGGCTATGGCTACACCTTC. The full variable domain, completed using reference TRBV2 and TRBJ1-2, is EPEVTQTPSHQVTQMGQEVILRCVPISNHLYFYWYRQILGQKVEFLVSFYNNEISEKSEIFDDQFSVERPDGSNFTLKIRSTKLEDSAMYFCASKSQGGGYGYTFGSGTRLTVV.

Comments on this clone: The same CDR3 also results from other DNA sequences found in this sample. This sequence joins TRBV5-1 and TRBJ2-3; the match to TRBD2 covers 7 bases. Germline CDR1 reads SGHRS; CDR2 reads YFSETQ. V gave up 0 bases and J gave up 1 base; unmatched junction bases: 2. This CDR3 has 15 residues. The CDR3 bases are TGCGCCAGCAGCTTGGTGGCGGGGGGCACAGATACGCAGTATTTT. This sequence encodes CASSLVAGGTDTQYF.

The chain combines TRBV5-1 with TRBJ2-3; D perhaps matches TRBD1 (6 bases). This CDR3 is 15 amino acids long. Looked up from germline, CDR1 is SGHRS and CDR2 is YFSETQ. Trimming stripped 3 bases from V and 0 bases from J, with 11 bases between. This chain's CDR3 is CASSSQGLSTDTQYF. Written as DNA, the CDR3 is TGCGCCAGCAGCTCCCAGGGGCTTAGCACAGATACGCAGTATTTT.